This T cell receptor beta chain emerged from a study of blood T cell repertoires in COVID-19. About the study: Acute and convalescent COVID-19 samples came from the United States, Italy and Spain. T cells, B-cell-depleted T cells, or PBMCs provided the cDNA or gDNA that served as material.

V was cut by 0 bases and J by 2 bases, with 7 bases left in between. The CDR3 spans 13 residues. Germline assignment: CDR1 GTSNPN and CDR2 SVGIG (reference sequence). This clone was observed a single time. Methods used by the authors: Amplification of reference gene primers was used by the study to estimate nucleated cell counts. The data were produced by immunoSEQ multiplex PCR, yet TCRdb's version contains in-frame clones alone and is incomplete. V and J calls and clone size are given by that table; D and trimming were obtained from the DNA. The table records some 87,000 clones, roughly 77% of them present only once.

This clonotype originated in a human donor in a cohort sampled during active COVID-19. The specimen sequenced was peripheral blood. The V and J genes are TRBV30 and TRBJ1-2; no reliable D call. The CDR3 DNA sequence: TGTGCCTGGAGTGTACCCGGGAACTATGGCTACACCTTC. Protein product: CAWSVPGNYGYTF.